The clone carrying this T cell receptor beta chain appeared many times. Antigen unknown. TCRdb recomputed calls from the reads with MiXCR, one row per CDR3 protein. The repertoire holds 800,000 to 950,000 distinct CDR3 sequences, with over 25% as singletons. The V gene's germline CDR1 is SGHVS and CDR2 FQNEAQ. The CDR3 is 15 amino acids. J gave up 8 bases and V 3 bases, and 6 bases lay outside the gene matches. This specimen belongs to a study of T cell repertoires in cytomegalovirus infection. J is TRBJ1-4 and V is TRBV7-8, with 10 bases identical to TRBD1. This TCR came from a human donor in good health (CMV status not recorded). Some clones in this sample may be carry-over from other donors' samples. Sequenced here: cultured CD8+ T cells from PBMCs, sampled from culture after CMV antigen stimulation. DNA of the CDR3: TGTGCCAGCAGCTTGGGACAGGGGATGGGGGAAAAACTGTTTTTT. Translating it yields CASSLGQGMGEKLFF. The full variable domain, rest sourced from reference TRBV7-8 and TRBJ1-4, is GAGVSQSPRYKVAKRGQDVALRCDPISGHVSLFWYQQALGQGPEFLTYFQNEAQLDKSGLPSDRFFAERPEGSVSTLKIQRTQQEDSAVYLCASSLGQGMGEKLFFGSGTQLSVL.